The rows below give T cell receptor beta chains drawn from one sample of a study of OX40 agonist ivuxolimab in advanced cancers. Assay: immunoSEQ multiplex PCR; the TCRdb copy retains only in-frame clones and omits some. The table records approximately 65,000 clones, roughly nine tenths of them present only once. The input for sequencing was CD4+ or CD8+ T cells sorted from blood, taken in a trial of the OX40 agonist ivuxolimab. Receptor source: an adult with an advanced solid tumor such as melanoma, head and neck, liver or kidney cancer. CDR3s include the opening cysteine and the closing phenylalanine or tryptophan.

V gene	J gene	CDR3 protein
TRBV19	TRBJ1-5	CASSIPFPRTGSNQPQHF
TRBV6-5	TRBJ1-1	CASSFRGRNTEAFF
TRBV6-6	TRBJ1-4	CASRGSTGMSEKLFF
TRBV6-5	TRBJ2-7	CASSPQRTSYEQYF
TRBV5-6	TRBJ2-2	CASRSRVRNTGELFF
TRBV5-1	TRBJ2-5	CASSYRDGNQETQYF
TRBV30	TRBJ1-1	CAWRVTAGKTEAFF
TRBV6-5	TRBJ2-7	CASSYPGLLYEQYF
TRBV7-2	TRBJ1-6	CASSPPTGGHNSPLHF
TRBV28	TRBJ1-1	CASTLSGADEAFF
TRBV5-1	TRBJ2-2	CASSDPSGGHLTGELFF
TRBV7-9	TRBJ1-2	CASSLVSGGFYGYTF
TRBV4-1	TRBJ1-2	CASSQERTGVNYGYTF
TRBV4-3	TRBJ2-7	CASSQESSGVYEQYF
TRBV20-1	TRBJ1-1	CSASPEAFF
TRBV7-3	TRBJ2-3	CASAFSGTDTQYF
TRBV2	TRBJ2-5	CASGVGQETQYF
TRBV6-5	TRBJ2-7	CASSTVKKLPYEQYF
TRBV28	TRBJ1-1	CASSFLMTEAFF
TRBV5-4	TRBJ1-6	CASSAYAGATRNSPLHF
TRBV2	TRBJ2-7	CASRYSSEQYF
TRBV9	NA	CASSVGGSSYEQYF
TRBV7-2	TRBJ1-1	CASSLARQSEAFF
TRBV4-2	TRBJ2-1	CASSQDYNEQFF
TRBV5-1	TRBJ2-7	CASTEGSSKQYF
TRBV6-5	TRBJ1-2	CASTRTGANYGYTF
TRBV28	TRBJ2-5	CASYGVGETQYF
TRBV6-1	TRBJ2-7	CASSGWREQYF
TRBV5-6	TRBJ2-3	CASSNPQRAGDTQYF
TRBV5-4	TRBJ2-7	CASSPGGLGPIEQYF
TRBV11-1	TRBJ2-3	CASSLELGRADTQYF
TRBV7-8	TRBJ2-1	CASSSAGGSYNEQFF
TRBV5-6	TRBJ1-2	CASNPTGGIGGYTF
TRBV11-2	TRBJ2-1	CASSWDNEQFF
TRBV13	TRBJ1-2	CASSNRGGPGYTF
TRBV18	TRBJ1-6	CASSPGQGNSPLHF
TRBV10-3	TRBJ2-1	CAISESGGDYNEQFF
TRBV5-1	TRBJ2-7	CASGPGLHPGEQYF
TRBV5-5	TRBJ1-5	CASSVQGEPQHF
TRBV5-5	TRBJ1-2	CASSLVGPVNYGYTF
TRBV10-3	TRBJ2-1	CAISESETRANEQFF
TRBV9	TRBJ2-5	CASSSGVSSETQYF